The 12 T cell receptor beta chains in this list originate from one sample, sequenced in a study of T cells in tuberculosis. Repertoires were generated with immunoSEQ multiplex PCR, while TCRdb's copy carries only in-frame clones and drops some. This sample has about 35,000 clones; more than 85% occur once, and the top ten carry more than 6.5%. The material sequenced was PBMCs. These TCRs come from a donor aged 10-29 years with latent tuberculosis or without tuberculosis infection.

The chain recombines TRBV10-3 with TRBJ2-7, with 9 bases matching TRBD1. CDR1 is ENHRY and CDR2 is SYGVKD in the germline V gene. V lost 5 bases, J lost 1 base, and 3 bases stayed unmatched. The CDR3 runs 14 residues. In nucleotides, the CDR3 is TGTGCCATCAGTACACAGGGGGCGTCCTACGAGCAGTACTTC. As protein: CAISTQGASYEQYF.

The CDR3 coding sequence is TGCGCCAGCAGCGGGGGGGCCGTCACAGATACGCAGTATTTT. Its protein product is CASSGGAVTDTQYF. The rearrangement joins TRBV5-1 to TRBJ2-3; D possibly corresponds to TRBD2 (7 bases). This CDR3 has 14 residues. V lost 4 bases and J lost 2, with 11 bases in between. Per germline, CDR1 SGHRS and CDR2 YFSETQ.

This clone was seen more than once but under ten times. The chain links TRBV7-9 to TRBJ1-2; possibly TRBD1 for D (6 bases). This CDR3 region has 13 residues. Per germline, CDR1 SEHNR and CDR2 FQNEAQ (reference sequence). Trimming shortened V by 0 bases and J by 4 bases, and 6 bases separated the two germline ends. In DNA form, the CDR3 reads TGTGCCAGCAGCTTAGCCAGGGGCTATGGCTACACCTTC. Translating gives CASSLARGYGYTF. Using reference TRBV7-9 and TRBJ1-2 for the parts outside the CDR3, the full variable domain is DTGVSQNPRHKITKRGQNVTFRCDPISEHNRLYWYRQTLGQGPEFLTYFQNEAQLEKSRLLSDRFSAERPKGSFSTLEIQRTEQGDSAMYLCASSLARGYGYTFGSGTRLTVV.

The V and J genes are TRBV7-9 and TRBJ2-7; 7 bases agree with TRBD2. V was clipped by 6 bases and J by 0 bases; unmatched bases: 8. The CDR3 spans 15 residues. Germline assignment: CDR1 SEHNR and CDR2 FQNEAQ (reference sequence). CDR3 protein: CASRSLAESSYEQYF. The CDR3 coding sequence is TGTGCCAGCAGGTCTCTAGCGGAGAGCTCCTACGAGCAGTACTTC.

This chain links TRBV4-3 with TRBJ1-2; D is possibly TRBD1 (5 bases). Germline loops: CDR1 LGHNA, CDR2 YSLEER. This CDR3 is built from 15 residues. V lost 4 bases and J lost 3, with 15 bases in between. The CDR3 nucleotides read TGCGCCAGCAGCCCAAATCCGGGGGAGGACTATGGCTACACCTTC. Translated, it gives CASSPNPGEDYGYTF.

The genes are TRBV7-8 and TRBJ2-7; no firm D call. This CDR3 contains 14 residues. Trimming removed 1 base from V and 5 bases from J, with 12 bases in between. Germline V CDR1 and CDR2: SGHVS, FQNEAQ. In nucleotides, the CDR3 is TGTGCCAGCAGCTTAGAATGGTCCGCGGACGAGCAGTACTTC. Translated: CASSLEWSADEQYF.

The chain carries TRBV27 and TRBJ2-2; 7 nucleotides match TRBD2. The length of the CDR3 is 14 residues. V lost 7 bases to trimming and J lost 2 bases; unmatched junction nucleotides: 4. Looked up from germline, CDR1 is MNHEY and CDR2 is SMNVEV (reference sequence). Written as DNA, the CDR3 is TGTGCCAGCAAACGAGCGGGAAACACCGGGGAGCTGTTTTTT. This sequence encodes CASKRAGNTGELFF.

V and J are TRBV7-2 and TRBJ2-1, with 7 nucleotides matching TRBD2. CDR3 size: 15 residues. The V and J ends lost 2 bases and 4 bases, in that order; junction bases with no gene match: 5. CDR1 SGHTA and CDR2 FQGNSA come from the germline V gene. The CDR3 nucleotides are TGTGCCAGCAGCTTATACGGGCGGGGGTACAATGAGCAGTTCTTC. Its translation: CASSLYGRGYNEQFF.

The chain employs TRBV19 and TRBJ1-5, with D unclear. Trimming removed 3 bases at V and 9 bases at J, with 6 bases between. Germline V gives CDR1 LNHDA, CDR2 SQIVND (reference sequence). This CDR3 spans 11 amino acids. The CDR3 is CASSIGGPQHF. CDR3 nucleotide sequence: TGTGCCAGTAGTATCGGTGGGCCCCAGCATTTT. Complete variable domain (other parts from reference TRBV19 and TRBJ1-5): DGGITQSPKYLFRKEGQNVTLSCEQNLNHDAMYWYRQDPGQGLRLIYYSQIVNDFQKGDIAEGYSVSREKKESFPLTVTSAQKNPTAFYLCASSIGGPQHFGDGTRLSIL.

The V and J genes are TRBV7-9 and TRBJ2-1; no firm D call. The V and J ends lost 7 bases and 6 bases respectively, with 7 bases between them. The CDR3 covers 11 residues. Germline assignment: CDR1 SEHNR and CDR2 FQNEAQ (reference sequence). The DNA of the CDR3 is TGTGCCAGCATAAGCCCCAATGAGCAGTTCTTC. It specifies CASISPNEQFF. Full variable domain (outside the CDR3, taken from reference TRBV7-9 and TRBJ2-1): DTGVSQNPRHKITKRGQNVTFRCDPISEHNRLYWYRQTLGQGPEFLTYFQNEAQLEKSRLLSDRFSAERPKGSFSTLEIQRTEQGDSAMYLCASISPNEQFFGPGTRLTVL.

V is TRBV5-4 and J is TRBJ2-1; TRBD1 matches at 9 bases. This CDR3 has 14 amino acids. Germline V gene sequence: CDR1 SGHNT, CDR2 YYREEE (reference sequence). Losses at the gene ends were 0 bases for V and 8 bases for J; bases not matched to a gene: 3. The CDR3 region has the DNA TGTGCCAGCAGCTTGGACAGGGGGCAAGATGAGCAGTTCTTC. It translates to CASSLDRGQDEQFF.

The chain has TRBV4-3 and TRBJ2-1; a weak D match, TRBD1 (7 bases). The V end was cut by 2 bases, the J end by 3 bases, with 17 bases between. CDR1 LGHNA and CDR2 YSLEER come from the germline V gene. CDR3 length: 17 residues. The CDR3 loop is CASSQSPPGGLYNEQFF. CDR3 sequence (DNA): TGCGCCAGCAGCCAAAGTCCCCCAGGGGGACTCTACAATGAGCAGTTCTTC.